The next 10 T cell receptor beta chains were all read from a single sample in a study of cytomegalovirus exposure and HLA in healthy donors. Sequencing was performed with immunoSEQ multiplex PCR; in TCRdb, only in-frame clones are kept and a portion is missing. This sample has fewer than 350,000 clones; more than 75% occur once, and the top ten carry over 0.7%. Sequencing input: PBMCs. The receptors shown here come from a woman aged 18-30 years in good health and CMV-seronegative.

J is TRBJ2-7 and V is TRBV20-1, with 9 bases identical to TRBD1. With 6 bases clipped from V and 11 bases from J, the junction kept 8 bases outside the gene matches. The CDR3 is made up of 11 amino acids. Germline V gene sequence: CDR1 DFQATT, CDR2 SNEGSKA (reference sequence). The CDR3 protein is CSATPGQGKYF. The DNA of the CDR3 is TGCAGTGCCACCCCTGGACAGGGGAAGTACTTC.

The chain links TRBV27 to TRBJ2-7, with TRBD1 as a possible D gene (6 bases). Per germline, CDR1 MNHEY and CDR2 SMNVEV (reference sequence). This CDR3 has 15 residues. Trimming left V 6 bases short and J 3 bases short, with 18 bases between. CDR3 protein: CASRGSGTLLYEQYF. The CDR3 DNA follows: TGTGCCAGCAGGGGGAGTGGGACACTCCTCTACGAGCAGTACTTC.

CDR3 bases: TGTGCCAGCAGCGCCTCAAGGGGCCTTACTACCTCTGGAAACACCATATATTTT. Its protein is CASSASRGLTTSGNTIYF. J is TRBJ1-3 and V is TRBV9, with D possibly TRBD1 on 5 matching bases. Between the trimmed V and J ends, which lost 3 bases and 0 bases, there was a span of 19 bases. The CDR3 runs 18 residues. Germline CDR1 reads SGDLS; CDR2 reads YYNGEE.

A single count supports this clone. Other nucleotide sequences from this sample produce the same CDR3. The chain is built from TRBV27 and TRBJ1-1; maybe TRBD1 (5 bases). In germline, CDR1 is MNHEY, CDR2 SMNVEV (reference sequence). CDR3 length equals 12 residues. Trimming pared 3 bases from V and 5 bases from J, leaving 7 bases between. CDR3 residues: CASSFRGTEAFF. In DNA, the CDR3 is TGTGCCAGCAGTTTTCGGGGGACTGAAGCTTTCTTT.

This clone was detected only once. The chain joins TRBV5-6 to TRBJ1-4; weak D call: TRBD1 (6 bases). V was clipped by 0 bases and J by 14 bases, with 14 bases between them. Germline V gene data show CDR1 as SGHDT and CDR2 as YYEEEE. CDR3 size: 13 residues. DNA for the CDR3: TGTGCCAGCAGCTTGGCCGGGGGGGGCTCCCTGTTTTTT. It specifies CASSLAGGGSLFF.

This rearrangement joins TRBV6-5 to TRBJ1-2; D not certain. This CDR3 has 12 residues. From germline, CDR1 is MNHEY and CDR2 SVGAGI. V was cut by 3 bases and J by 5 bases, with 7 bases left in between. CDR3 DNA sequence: TGTGCCAGCAGTTATGGAGGGTATGGCTACACCTTC. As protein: CASSYGGYGYTF.

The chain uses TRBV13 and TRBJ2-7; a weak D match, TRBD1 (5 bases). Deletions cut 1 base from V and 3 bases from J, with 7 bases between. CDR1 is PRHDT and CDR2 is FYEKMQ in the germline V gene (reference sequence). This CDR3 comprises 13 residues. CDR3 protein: CASSLADNYEQYF. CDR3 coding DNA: TGTGCCAGCAGCTTAGCGGACAACTACGAGCAGTACTTC.

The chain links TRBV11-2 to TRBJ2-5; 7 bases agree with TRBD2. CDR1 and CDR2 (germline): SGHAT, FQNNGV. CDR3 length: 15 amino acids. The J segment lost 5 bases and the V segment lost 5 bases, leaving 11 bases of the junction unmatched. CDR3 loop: CASSPVGGTTETQYF. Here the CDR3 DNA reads TGTGCCAGCAGCCCAGTCGGGGGGACTACGGAGACCCAGTACTTC.

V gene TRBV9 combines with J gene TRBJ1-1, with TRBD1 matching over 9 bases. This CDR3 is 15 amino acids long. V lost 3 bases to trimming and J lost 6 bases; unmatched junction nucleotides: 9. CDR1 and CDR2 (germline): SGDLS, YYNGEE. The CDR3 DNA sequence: TGTGCCAGCAGCGCCGGGACAGGGTATAGAGCTGAAGCTTTCTTT. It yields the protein CASSAGTGYRAEAFF. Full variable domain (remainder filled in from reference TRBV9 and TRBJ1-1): DSGVTQTPKHLITATGQRVTLRCSPRSGDLSVYWYQQSLDQGLQFLIQYYNGEERAKGNILERFSAQQFPDLHSELNLSSLELGDSALYFCASSAGTGYRAEAFFGQGTRLTVV.

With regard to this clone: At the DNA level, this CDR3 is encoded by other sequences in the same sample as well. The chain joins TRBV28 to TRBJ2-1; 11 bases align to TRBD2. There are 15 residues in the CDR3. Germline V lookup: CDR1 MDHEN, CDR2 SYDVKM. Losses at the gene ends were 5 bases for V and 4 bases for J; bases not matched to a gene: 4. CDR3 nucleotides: TGTGCCAGCAGTCCCGGACTAGCGGGTTACAATGAGCAGTTCTTC. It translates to CASSPGLAGYNEQFF.